Below are 13 T cell receptor beta chains sequenced from a single sample in a study of beta chain features in type 1 diabetes. The authors reverse transcribed all of the isolated RNA, so sequencing captured expressed TCRB transcripts. Method: immunoSEQ multiplex PCR; TCRdb's copy keeps in-frame clones and lacks some. The sample shows 600,000 or so clones, around an eighth of them seen only once. The antigens of these receptors remain unknown. Study-wide results and caveats: In all four CD4+ subsets, TCRB CDR3 length was significantly, moderately reduced in type 1 diabetes.

Sequences were obtained from naive CD4+ T cells from blood. Receptor source: a man aged 30 to 39 with type 1 diabetes.

CDR3 sequence reads: CASSQDSGGGEQYF. The CDR3 nucleotides are TGTGCCAGCAGCCAAGATAGCGGGGGCGGGGAGCAGTACTTC. This chain links TRBV4-2 with TRBJ2-7, with TRBD2 matching over 9 bases. The length of the CDR3 is 14 residues. The germline V gene has CDR1 LGHNA and CDR2 YNFKEQ. V lost 0 bases to trimming and J lost 7 bases; unmatched junction nucleotides: 4.

This clone was seen a few times. The V gene is TRBV21-1, the J gene TRBJ1-6. TRBV21-1 is a pseudogene. The CDR3 is 15 amino acids. CDR3 in amino acids: CASSKSGRNDSPLHF. The DNA for the CDR3 is TGTGCCAGCAGCAAATCGGGGCGGAACGATTCACCCCTCCACTTT.

In its sample, this clone was seen a few times. The chain joins TRBV6-5 to TRBJ1-6; 7 positions agree with TRBD1. The J segment lost 2 bases and the V segment lost 2 bases, leaving 3 bases of the junction unmatched. CDR1 is MNHEY, CDR2 SVGAGI, per germline. The CDR3 consists of 16 residues. The CDR3 DNA sequence: TGTGCCAGCAGTTACCAGGGACAGCCCTATAATTCACCCCTCCACTTT. This encodes CASSYQGQPYNSPLHF.

V gene TRBV30 combines with J gene TRBJ2-2; D not certain. This CDR3 is built from 11 residues. Trimming left V 7 bases short and J 3 bases short, with 6 bases between. Per germline, CDR1 GTSNPN and CDR2 SVGIG (reference sequence). CDR3 loop: CASTYTGELFF. The CDR3 nucleotides read TGTGCCTCCACCTACACCGGGGAGCTGTTTTTT.

The rearrangement uses TRBV4-3 and TRBJ2-7; D gene uncertain. The CDR3 is 15 residues long. Deletions cut 0 bases from V and 3 bases from J, with 12 bases between. Germline V lookup: CDR1 LGHNA, CDR2 YSLEER. Here the CDR3 DNA reads TGCGCCAGCAGCCAAGAGCGCACTCCCTTCTACGAGCAGTACTTC. Translation gives CASSQERTPFYEQYF.

This clone has more than one count but fewer than ten. The CDR3 protein is CASSRGSYNSPLHF. For the CDR3, the DNA is TGTGCCAGCAGCCGGGGGTCCTATAATTCACCCCTCCACTTT. The chain carries TRBV9 and TRBJ1-6, with D perhaps TRBD1 (5 bases). V lost 4 bases and J lost 1, with 6 bases in between. The CDR3 extends over 14 amino acids. Germline CDR1 and CDR2: SGDLS and YYNGEE.

The chain combines TRBV4-3 with TRBJ1-6, with D perhaps TRBD1 (5 bases). From germline, CDR1 is LGHNA and CDR2 YSLEER. The CDR3 consists of 18 residues. Trimming removed 0 bases from V and 0 bases from J, with 12 bases in between. The CDR3 sequence: CASSQESARGSYNSPLHF. The CDR3 DNA reads TGCGCCAGCAGCCAAGAGTCAGCTAGGGGCTCCTATAATTCACCCCTCCACTTT.

This clone was counted between two and nine times. CDR3 sequence reads: CAVGGLGNEQFF. CDR3 sequence (DNA): TGTGCCGTAGGGGGGCTCGGAAATGAGCAGTTCTTC. The chain uses TRBV30 and TRBJ2-1; D could derive from TRBD1 or TRBD2 (6 bases each). Trimming took 8 bases from V and 7 from J, leaving 15 bases between them. Germline CDR1 and CDR2: GTSNPN and SVGIG (reference sequence). CDR3 length: 12 residues.

This clone was seen more than once but under ten times. The chain has TRBV7-3 and TRBJ1-1, with unresolved D. CDR3 size: 13 residues. Germline CDR1 and CDR2: SGHTA and FQGTGA. With 2 bases removed from V and 8 bases from J, the gap between germline ends came to 12 bases. CDR3 sequence reads: CASSLSREEEAFF. CDR3 DNA sequence: TGTGCCAGCAGCTTATCTAGGGAGGAAGAAGCTTTCTTT.

Note on this clone: The sample holds other DNA sequences that translate to the same CDR3. The chain carries TRBV19 and TRBJ2-5; D is unclear. The CDR3 length is 13 residues. Germline V gene sequence: CDR1 LNHDA, CDR2 SQIVND (reference sequence). The V end was cut by 3 bases, the J end by 1 base, with 6 bases between. Here the CDR3 DNA reads TGTGCCAGTAGTATTCAATCCCAAGAGACCCAGTACTTC. Protein sequence: CASSIQSQETQYF. The whole variable domain, filled in from reference TRBV19 and TRBJ2-5, reads DGGITQSPKYLFRKEGQNVTLSCEQNLNHDAMYWYRQDPGQGLRLIYYSQIVNDFQKGDIAEGYSVSREKKESFPLTVTSAQKNPTAFYLCASSIQSQETQYFGPGTRLLVL.

This chain uses TRBV4-3 with TRBJ1-6, with no clear D. The CDR3 is 12 residues long. V shed 0 bases and J shed 10 bases, with 4 bases lying between them. Per the germline V gene, CDR1 is LGHNA and CDR2 is YSLEER. Here the CDR3 reads CASSQEGSPLHF. CDR3 DNA sequence: TGCGCCAGCAGCCAAGAGGGATCACCCCTCCACTTT.

The chain recombines TRBV27 with TRBJ1-4; D is undetermined. The CDR3 runs 14 residues. The germline CDR1 and CDR2 sequences are MNHEY and SMNVEV (reference sequence). V lost 0 bases and J 8 bases, leaving 10 bases between the germline ends. The CDR3 protein is CASSLSGFGEKLFF. In nucleotides, the CDR3 is TGTGCCAGCAGTTTATCAGGGTTCGGCGAAAAACTGTTTTTT. The full variable domain, its missing parts supplied by reference TRBV27 and TRBJ1-4, is EAQVTQNPRYLITVTGKKLTVTCSQNMNHEYMSWYRQDPGLGLRQIYYSMNVEVTDKGDVPEGYKVSRKEKRNFPLILESPSPNQTSLYFCASSLSGFGEKLFFGSGTQLSVL.

The rearrangement links TRBV7-2 to TRBJ2-7; no clear D. CDR3 size: 14 residues. Trimming removed 6 bases at V and 7 bases at J, with 19 bases between. Germline CDR1 SGHTA, CDR2 FQGNSA. The CDR3 sequence: CASSNSRRSKEQYF. The CDR3 DNA follows: TGTGCCAGCAGTAACAGCCGAAGGTCTAAGGAGCAGTACTTC.